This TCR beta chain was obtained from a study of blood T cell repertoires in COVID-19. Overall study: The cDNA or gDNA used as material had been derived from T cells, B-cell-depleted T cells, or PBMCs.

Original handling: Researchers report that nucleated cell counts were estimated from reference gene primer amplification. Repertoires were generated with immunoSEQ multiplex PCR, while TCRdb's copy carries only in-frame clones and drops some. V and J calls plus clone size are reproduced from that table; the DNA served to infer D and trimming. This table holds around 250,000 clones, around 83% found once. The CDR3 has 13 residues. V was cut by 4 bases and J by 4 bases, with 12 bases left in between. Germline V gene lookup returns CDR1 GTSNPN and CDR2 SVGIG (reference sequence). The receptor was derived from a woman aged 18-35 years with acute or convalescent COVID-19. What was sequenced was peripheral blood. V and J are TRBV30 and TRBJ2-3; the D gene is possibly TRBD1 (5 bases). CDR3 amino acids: CAWIDSGPDTQYF. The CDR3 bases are TGTGCCTGGATAGACAGTGGGCCAGATACGCAGTATTTT. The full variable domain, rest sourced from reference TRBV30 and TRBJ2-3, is SQTIHQWPATLVQPVGSPLSLECTVEGTSNPNLYWYRQAAGRGLQLLFYSVGIGQISSEVPQNLSASRPQDRQFILSSKKLLLSDSGFYLCAWIDSGPDTQYFGPGTRLTVL.